Listed below are T cell receptor beta chains from one sample, sequenced in a study of T cell responses to AZD1222 COVID-19 vaccine. Libraries were prepared by immunoSEQ multiplex PCR; TCRdb keeps only in-frame clonotypes and omits some of them. The table lists 150,000 to 180,000 clones, less than 90% of them singletons, with less than 3.5% in the top ten. The sample consisted of peripheral blood, taken on day 0 of AZD1222 vaccination. The receptors originated from an adult in good health. Each CDR3 is given with its conserved first and last residue. D genes are given only for firm matches. Part of the rows lack a size; the others show once, few, many or a class for expanded clones.

clone size,D gene,J gene,V gene,CDR3 DNA,CDR3 protein
few,.,TRBJ1-4,TRBV4-3,TGCGCCAGCAGCCAAAACCGGGGAATGGGTGAAAAACTGTTTTTT,CASSQNRGMGEKLFF
.,.,TRBJ1-1,TRBV7-9,TGTGCCAGCAGCCGGAAGACAGCCATGAACACTGAAGCTTTCTTT,CASSRKTAMNTEAFF
once,TRBD2,TRBJ2-1,TRBV10-3,TGTGCCACAATCGGACTAGCGGGGACGAGCTCCTACAATGAGCAGTTCTTC,CATIGLAGTSSYNEQFF
.,.,TRBJ2-7,TRBV6-6,TGTGCCAGCAGGATACGGGGACGGGACGGGTCCTACGAGCAGTACTTC,CASRIRGRDGSYEQYF
.,TRBD2,TRBJ2-5,TRBV5-1,TGCGCCAGCAGACCGGGACTAGCAGAAGAGACCCAGTACTTC,CASRPGLAEETQYF
.,TRBD1,TRBJ2-3,TRBV5-1,TGCGCCAGCAGCGCGGGGACAGGAGCCGTGCAGGATACGCAGTATTTT,CASSAGTGAVQDTQYF
once,.,TRBJ1-6,TRBV24-1,TGTGCCACCAGTGATTTGGGTGGCGGAAGCCCTACACCCCTCCACTTT,CATSDLGGGSPTPLHF
.,TRBD1,TRBJ1-3,TRBV5-1,TGCGCCAGCAGCTTGGCGGGGACAGGTGTGGTGAACACCATATATTTT,CASSLAGTGVVNTIYF
.,TRBD1,TRBJ1-2,TRBV5-6,TGTGCCAGCAGCTGGGGACAGGATCGCAGCACCTTC,CASSWGQDRSTF
.,.,TRBJ1-1,TRBV5-4,TGTGCCAGCAGCCCGACGGTTAGGGACGCTGAAGCTTTCTTT,CASSPTVRDAEAFF
.,.,TRBJ1-4,TRBV18,TGTGCCAGCTCATCCAACAGTGCAACTAATGAAAAACTGTTTTTT,CASSSNSATNEKLFF
.,.,TRBJ1-1,TRBV12-5,TGTGCTAGTGGTCGGTCCATGAACACTGAAGCTTTCTTT,CASGRSMNTEAFF
.,.,TRBJ2-7,TRBV28,TGTGCCAGCAGACCTAGCCCCTCCAGGGGATACGAGCAGTACTTC,CASRPSPSRGYEQYF
.,.,TRBJ1-5,TRBV10-2,TGCGCCAGCAGTGGTTCCCCTCAGCCCCAGCATTTT,CASSGSPQPQHF
.,.,TRBJ1-5,TRBV18,TGTGCCAGCTCACCTAACAGGGCTCAGCCCCAGCATTTT,CASSPNRAQPQHF
.,.,TRBJ1-5,TRBV3-1/TRBV3-2,TGTGCCAGCAGCCAAGATTTAACGAATCAGCCCCAGCATTTT,CASSQDLTNQPQHF
.,.,TRBJ2-2,TRBV7-9,TGTGCCAGCAGCCCACGGGTCGAAGACACCGGGGAGCTGTTTTTT,CASSPRVEDTGELFF
.,TRBD1,TRBJ2-2,TRBV5-4,TGTGCCAGCAGTCAAAGACAGGGGGTGGTCGGGGAGCTGTTTTTT,CASSQRQGVVGELFF
.,.,TRBJ1-2,TRBV28,TGTGCCAGCAGTTTTGGGTATGGCTACACCTTC,CASSFGYGYTF
.,.,TRBJ1-2,TRBV10-3,TGTGCCATCAGGCCTTACGGTGCTAACTATGGCTACACCTTC,CAIRPYGANYGYTF
.,.,TRBJ1-3,TRBV27,TGTGCCAGCAGCAGACTGTCCTCTGGAAACACCATATATTTT,CASSRLSSGNTIYF
.,.,TRBJ1-1,TRBV6-5,TGTGCCAGCAGACAGGGCGTAGGCACTGAAGCTTTCTTT,CASRQGVGTEAFF
.,TRBD1,TRBJ2-2,TRBV6-5,TGTGCCAGCAGTTACTCGACAGGGTCTTGGGCCGGGGAGCTGTTTTTT,CASSYSTGSWAGELFF
.,.,TRBJ1-1,TRBV19,TGTGCCAGTAGTATAGCTGGCACCGGGACACTGAACACTGAAGCTTTCTTT,CASSIAGTGTLNTEAFF
.,TRBD2,TRBJ2-1,TRBV4-1,TGCGCCAGCAGCCAACAGACTAGCGGGGTCTACAATGAGCAGTTCTTC,CASSQQTSGVYNEQFF
.,.,TRBJ1-2,TRBV7-2,TGTGCCAGCAGCTTCGGTCTTAACTATGGCTACACCTTC,CASSFGLNYGYTF
.,.,TRBJ2-5,TRBV19,TGTGCCAGTAGTATATCTTCGCAGTACCAAGAGACCCAGTACTTC,CASSISSQYQETQYF
.,.,TRBJ2-1,TRBV20-1,TGCAGTGTTGGTTACAATGAGCAGTTCTTC,CSVGYNEQFF
.,.,TRBJ1-2,TRBV9,TGTGCCAGCAGCCCCCAGGACGGGAGGTTCGGTTATGGCTACACCTTC,CASSPQDGRFGYGYTF
.,TRBD2,TRBJ2-3,TRBV2,TGTGCCAGCGGATGGGGTAGCGGGGGCCGCACAGATACGCAGTATTTT,CASGWGSGGRTDTQYF
.,.,TRBJ2-6,TRBV19,TGTGCCAGTACTGAAACTGGGGCCAACGTCCTGACTTTC,CASTETGANVLTF
once,.,TRBJ1-6,TRBV27,TGTGCCAGCAGTTCTGGACAGAGAAATTCACCCCTCCACTTT,CASSSGQRNSPLHF
.,.,TRBJ2-2,TRBV5-8,TGTGCCAGCAGCGGTGGCGTGGGGTTCAACACCGGGGAGCTGTTTTTT,CASSGGVGFNTGELFF
.,.,TRBJ2-3,TRBV9,TGTGCCAGCAGCCCCACAGTGGGGGGCACAGATACGCAGTATTTT,CASSPTVGGTDTQYF
.,.,TRBJ2-6,TRBV28,TGTGCCAGCAGTTCGCGACAGGCCTTATATTCTGGGGCCAACGTCCTGACTTTC,CASSSRQALYSGANVLTF
.,.,TRBJ1-1,TRBV7-3,TGTGCCAGCACCGATCGACAAGGTGAAGCTTTCTTT,CASTDRQGEAFF
once,TRBD1,TRBJ1-1,TRBV2,TGTGCCAGCAATCTAGGACAGGGGGCTTTCTTT,CASNLGQGAFF
.,TRBD1,TRBJ1-3,TRBV28,TGTGCCAGCAGTCGACAGGGTTCATCTGGAAACACCATATATTTT,CASSRQGSSGNTIYF
.,.,TRBJ2-3,TRBV6-2/TRBV6-3,TGTGCCAGCAGCCTTTGGACACTCAGCACAGATACGCAGTATTTT,CASSLWTLSTDTQYF
.,.,TRBJ1-5,TRBV7-2,TGTGCCAGCAGCCCTCGTAGCGGGGCTCAGCCCCAGCATTTT,CASSPRSGAQPQHF
.,.,TRBJ2-7,TRBV15,TGTGCCACCAGCAGGGACTCCTACGAGCAGTACTTC,CATSRDSYEQYF
.,TRBD1,TRBJ1-6,TRBV6-2/TRBV6-3,TGTGCCAGCAGCGACAGGGGCACGGCACCCCTCCACTTT,CASSDRGTAPLHF
.,TRBD2,TRBJ2-1,TRBV12-5,TGTGCTAGTGGTTTGGTGGGGGGGTGGCCCTACAATGAGCAGTTCTTC,CASGLVGGWPYNEQFF
once,.,TRBJ1-1,TRBV4-3,TGCGCCAGCAGCCAATACCCAGAGGCCCCTGAAGCTTTCTTT,CASSQYPEAPEAFF
.,TRBD2,TRBJ2-5,TRBV4-1,TGCGCCAGCAGCCGCGAGGGACTAGCCACAGGGGAGACCCAGTACTTC,CASSREGLATGETQYF
.,.,TRBJ1-3,TRBV6-5,TGTGCCAGCAGTTCCACAGTGTCTGGAAACACCATATATTTT,CASSSTVSGNTIYF